These T cell receptor beta chains were read from a single sample in a study of cytomegalovirus exposure and HLA in healthy donors. TCRdb's table, derived via immunoSEQ multiplex PCR, lists solely in-frame clones and lacks some. The repertoire includes 130,000 to 150,000 clones, around 77% of them detected once, and 6.5% to 8% sits in the top ten. Sequenced sample: PBMCs. These receptors were taken from a woman between 40 and 55 years old in good health and CMV-seropositive. Both conserved end residues are part of each CDR3. Fields, in order: J gene, D gene, V gene, clone size, CDR3 DNA, CDR3 protein. The D gene is left open where the match is weak. Part of the rows lack a size; the others show once, few, many or a class for expanded clones.

J: TRBJ1-1
D: TRBD1
V: TRBV4-1
size: .
DNA: TGCGCCAGCAGCTCCGGGACAGGGGGGACTGAAGCTTTCTTT
CDR3: CASSSGTGGTEAFF

J: TRBJ2-1
D: TRBD1
V: TRBV5-1
size: .
DNA: TGCGCCAGCAGCCCAGCCGGGACAGGGACGAATGAGCAGTTCTTC
CDR3: CASSPAGTGTNEQFF

J: TRBJ2-2
D: TRBD1
V: TRBV5-5
size: few
DNA: TGTGCCAGCAGCCCTAGACAGGGGGCGAACACCGGGGAGCTGTTTTTT
CDR3: CASSPRQGANTGELFF

J: TRBJ2-1
D: .
V: TRBV14
size: .
DNA: TGTGCCAGCAGCCAAGTTGAGGTGACCTACAATGAGCAGTTCTTC
CDR3: CASSQVEVTYNEQFF

J: TRBJ1-2
D: TRBD1
V: TRBV19
size: .
DNA: TGTGCCAGTAGTTCCACGACAGGGATCAGTTCCTACTATGGCTACACCTTC
CDR3: CASSSTTGISSYYGYTF

J: TRBJ2-7
D: .
V: TRBV28
size: .
DNA: TGTGCCAGCAGTCTCGGCTCAGGGTCCGAGCAGTACTTC
CDR3: CASSLGSGSEQYF

J: TRBJ2-1
D: .
V: TRBV2
size: .
DNA: TGTGCCAGCAGTTGGGACATGGGAGTGGTGCAGTTCTTC
CDR3: CASSWDMGVVQFF

J: TRBJ1-2
D: .
V: TRBV28
size: .
DNA: TGTGCCGCCGGATCCGGCGGGGGAGCTAACTATGGCTACACCTTC
CDR3: CAAGSGGGANYGYTF

J: TRBJ1-2
D: .
V: TRBV2
size: .
DNA: TGTGCCAGCAGTGAAATCCAGGGCGGTGGCTACACCTTC
CDR3: CASSEIQGGGYTF

J: TRBJ1-4
D: TRBD1
V: TRBV28
size: .
DNA: TGTGCCAGCAGAGGGCAGGGGGTAGAAAAACTGTTTTTT
CDR3: CASRGQGVEKLFF

J: TRBJ2-1
D: TRBD2
V: TRBV6-1
size: once
DNA: TGTGCCAGCAGTGAAAGACTAGCGGGGGGAGGCCCCTACAATGAGCAGTTCTTC
CDR3: CASSERLAGGGPYNEQFF

J: TRBJ2-7
D: TRBD1
V: TRBV2
size: few
DNA: TGTGCCAGCAGGGATCGGACAGGTCTAAGGGAGCAGTACTTC
CDR3: CASRDRTGLREQYF

J: TRBJ1-1
D: .
V: TRBV27
size: .
DNA: TGTGCCAGCAGTTTATCCGTGCAGGGGAACACTGAAGCTTTCTTT
CDR3: CASSLSVQGNTEAFF

J: TRBJ2-2
D: .
V: TRBV10-3
size: .
DNA: TGTGCCATCAGTGAGTCGTCCAGCAGAGGAGGCGGGGAGCTGTTTTTT
CDR3: CAISESSSRGGGELFF

J: TRBJ1-2
D: .
V: TRBV6-6
size: .
DNA: TGTGCCAGCAGTAAGGACAGTTCGGGCGGCTACACCTTC
CDR3: CASSKDSSGGYTF

J: TRBJ1-1
D: .
V: TRBV7-3
size: few
DNA: TGTGCCAGCAGCTCCGGAGGGGTCGGCACTGAAGCTTTCTTT
CDR3: CASSSGGVGTEAFF

J: TRBJ1-1
D: .
V: TRBV7-9
size: .
DNA: TGTGCCAGCAGCTTGTCCGGAGAGGTTGAAGCTTTCTTT
CDR3: CASSLSGEVEAFF

J: TRBJ1-6
D: TRBD1
V: TRBV7-3
size: .
DNA: TGTGCCAGCAGCATTTACAGGGGTTCACCCCTCCACTTT
CDR3: CASSIYRGSPLHF

J: TRBJ2-7
D: TRBD2
V: TRBV6-1
size: .
DNA: TGTGCCAGCAGGACGGGACTAGCGGTGACCTACGAGCAGTACTTC
CDR3: CASRTGLAVTYEQYF

J: TRBJ1-6
D: TRBD1
V: TRBV18
size: .
DNA: TGTGCCAGCTCACCCCTCCGGGACAGGGACTCCGCCGGACCCCTCCACTTT
CDR3: CASSPLRDRDSAGPLHF

J: TRBJ2-5
D: TRBD2
V: TRBV4-2
size: .
DNA: TGTGCCAGCAGCCAAGCCAATAGCGGGGACCAAGAGACCCGGTACTTC
CDR3: CASSQANSGDQETRYF

J: TRBJ2-6
D: TRBD1
V: TRBV11-2
size: .
DNA: TGTGCCAGCAGCCCCCGTGGACAGGCGATCTCTGGGGCCAACGTCCTGACTTTC
CDR3: CASSPRGQAISGANVLTF

J: TRBJ2-5
D: TRBD2
V: TRBV5-1
size: once
DNA: TGCGCCAGCAGCTTTGGACTAGCACAAGAGACCCAGTACTTC
CDR3: CASSFGLAQETQYF

J: TRBJ1-1
D: .
V: TRBV29-1
size: .
DNA: TGCAGCGTTGAAGAATGGGTGAAGAGGACTGAAGCTTTCTTT
CDR3: CSVEEWVKRTEAFF

J: TRBJ1-5
D: .
V: TRBV6-5
size: .
DNA: TGTGCCAGCAGTTACGCGGGGAATCAGCCCCAGCATTTT
CDR3: CASSYAGNQPQHF

J: TRBJ1-4
D: TRBD1
V: TRBV7-9
size: .
DNA: TGTGCCAGCAGTTTAGGACAGGGTTTGGATACTAATGAAAAACTGTTTTTT
CDR3: CASSLGQGLDTNEKLFF

J: TRBJ2-7
D: TRBD2
V: TRBV4-1
size: .
DNA: TGCGCCAGCAGCCAAGGGGGCGGGAGCTTCGACGAGCAGTACTTC
CDR3: CASSQGGGSFDEQYF

J: TRBJ2-3
D: TRBD1
V: TRBV9
size: .
DNA: TGTGCCAGCAGCGTAGGACCGGGACAGGGGTCAGATACGCAGTATTTT
CDR3: CASSVGPGQGSDTQYF

J: TRBJ2-1
D: TRBD1
V: TRBV11-2
size: .
DNA: TGTGCCAGCAGCTTACGCGCCGGGACAGACTACAATGAGCAGTTCTTC
CDR3: CASSLRAGTDYNEQFF

J: TRBJ2-2
D: .
V: TRBV9
size: .
DNA: TGTGCCAGCAGCGTACGGACCCAGGGATGGCAGATCACCGGGGAGCTGTTTTTT
CDR3: CASSVRTQGWQITGELFF

J: TRBJ1-1
D: TRBD1
V: TRBV10-3
size: .
DNA: TGTGCCATCAGTGCCCAGACAGGGAAGAACACTGAAGCTTTCTTT
CDR3: CAISAQTGKNTEAFF

J: TRBJ1-5
D: .
V: TRBV28
size: .
DNA: TGTGCCAGCAGTTTATCCCAACCCTCATGGGGCTCGGGGCCCCAGCATTTT
CDR3: CASSLSQPSWGSGPQHF

J: TRBJ2-2
D: .
V: TRBV9
size: .
DNA: TGTGCCAGCAGCGCAGGGTTAGTTCCCAGCGGGGAGCTGTTTTTT
CDR3: CASSAGLVPSGELFF

J: TRBJ1-1
D: .
V: TRBV7-2
size: .
DNA: TGTGCCAGCAGCTTAGGCGAAGCCAGGGTACGGGCTTTCTTT
CDR3: CASSLGEARVRAFF

J: TRBJ2-5
D: .
V: TRBV9
size: .
DNA: TGTGCCAGCAGCGTAGTGGTGCTAGTCGAGACCCAGTACTTC
CDR3: CASSVVVLVETQYF

J: TRBJ2-1
D: .
V: TRBV28
size: .
DNA: TGTGCCAGCAGTCTACTGCAGGCTGAGCAGTTCTTC
CDR3: CASSLLQAEQFF

J: TRBJ2-7
D: TRBD2
V: TRBV5-1
size: .
DNA: TGCGCCAGCAGCTTGAGGGGAGCGGGGGGGGTATCCTACGAGCAGTACTTC
CDR3: CASSLRGAGGVSYEQYF

J: TRBJ2-5
D: .
V: TRBV5-1
size: .
DNA: TGCGCCAGCAGCTTGGCCGTGGGGCCCCAAGAGACCCAGTACTTC
CDR3: CASSLAVGPQETQYF

J: TRBJ1-2
D: .
V: TRBV19
size: .
DNA: TGTGCCAGTAGTGCTCCCGGGAGAGCGCTAGACTATGGCTACACCTTC
CDR3: CASSAPGRALDYGYTF

J: TRBJ1-1
D: .
V: TRBV6-1
size: .
DNA: TGTGCCAGCCGTGGGGGGCTGTACACTGAAGCTTTCTTT
CDR3: CASRGGLYTEAFF

J: TRBJ2-5
D: TRBD2
V: TRBV19
size: .
DNA: TGTGCCAGTAGCCGAGGACTAGCGGGGGCACAAGAGACCCAGTACTTC
CDR3: CASSRGLAGAQETQYF

J: TRBJ1-2
D: .
V: TRBV5-4
size: .
DNA: TGTGCCAGCAGCCCGAATCAGAAGACAGCTCTCTATGGCTACACCTTC
CDR3: CASSPNQKTALYGYTF

J: TRBJ2-3
D: TRBD2
V: TRBV7-3
size: .
DNA: TGTGCCAGCAGCCAACAGCGGGGGGGGACAGATACGCAGTATTTT
CDR3: CASSQQRGGTDTQYF

J: TRBJ1-2
D: TRBD1
V: TRBV11-2
size: .
DNA: TGTGCCAGCAGCTTAGTAGGGGACAGCAAGTATGGCTACACCTTC
CDR3: CASSLVGDSKYGYTF

J: TRBJ2-5
D: .
V: TRBV10-3
size: few
DNA: TGTGCCGCCCGAGAAGGACAGCAAGAGACCCAGTACTTC
CDR3: CAAREGQQETQYF